The 28 T cell receptor beta chains below were found in one sample sequenced in a study of T cell responses to AZD1222 COVID-19 vaccine. Some clones are missing from TCRdb's copy, which holds only in-frame ones; the method was immunoSEQ multiplex PCR. The data contain about 180,000 clones, around 88% of them seen just once; the ten biggest clones take up roughly 11%. Sequencing used peripheral blood, obtained 28 days after the second AZD1222 dose. The receptors were sampled from an adult who received the AZD1222 COVID-19 vaccine.

The chain recombines TRBV6-5 with TRBJ1-2, with D possibly matching TRBD1 (6 bases). The germline CDR1 and CDR2 sequences are MNHEY and SVGAGI. V lost 0 bases to trimming and J lost 4 bases, with 15 bases between them. This CDR3 is built from 16 residues. CDR3 sequence (DNA): TGTGCCAGCAGTTACTCGTCGGATCGGGGGGCCTATGGCTACACCTTC. Encoded protein: CASSYSSDRGAYGYTF.

The chain recombines TRBV11-2 with TRBJ1-3; possible D gene TRBD1, 6 bases. Germline CDR1 SGHAT, CDR2 FQNNGV. Deletions cut 2 bases from V and 4 bases from J, with 18 bases between. This CDR3 comprises 17 residues. The DNA of the CDR3 is TGTGCCAGCAGCTTATCGGGGCCACAGGGAAGGGGAAACACCATATATTTT. This encodes CASSLSGPQGRGNTIYF. The full variable domain, with the rest looked up from reference TRBV11-2 and TRBJ1-3, is EAGVAQSPRYKIIEKRQSVAFWCNPISGHATLYWYQQILGQGPKLLIQFQNNGVVDDSQLPKDRFSAERLKGVDSTLKIQPAKLEDSAVYLCASSLSGPQGRGNTIYFGEGSWLTVV.

This clone was picked up a small number of times. The chain carries TRBV6-2 or TRBV6-3 and TRBJ2-7; D unresolved. CDR1 is MNHEY, CDR2 SVGEGT, per germline. The CDR3 has 12 residues. Trimming pared 0 bases from V and 7 bases from J, leaving 7 bases between. The CDR3 bases are TGTGCCAGCAGTTACTCGCGGAGAGAGCAGTACTTC. This gives the protein CASSYSRREQYF.

This chain links TRBV30 with TRBJ2-1; D is ambiguous. Trimming cost V 4 bases and J 8 bases, with 12 bases left between them. This CDR3 is built from 12 residues. The germline V gene encodes CDR1 GTSNPN and CDR2 SVGIG (reference sequence). CDR3 amino acids: CAWNLGMYEQFF. The CDR3 nucleotides are TGTGCCTGGAATCTAGGGATGTATGAGCAGTTCTTC.

V and J are TRBV7-8 and TRBJ1-4, with 9 bases that match TRBD1. J was trimmed by 7 bases and V by 4 bases; bases with no gene match: 7. The CDR3 contains 15 residues. Per germline, CDR1 SGHVS and CDR2 FQNEAQ. This chain's CDR3 is CASSSNRGLAEKLFF. The DNA of the CDR3 is TGTGCCAGCAGCTCTAACAGGGGGCTAGCTGAAAAACTGTTTTTT.

This clone occurred once. The chain couples TRBV4-2 to TRBJ2-1; TRBD2 agrees at 9 bases. The CDR3 totals 16 residues. The germline V gene has CDR1 LGHNA and CDR2 YNFKEQ. Germline trimming cut 0 bases from V and 7 bases from J; bases unmatched to any gene: 7. The DNA of the CDR3 is TGTGCCAGCAGCCAAGATCTCGGCGGGGGGGCAAATGAGCAGTTCTTC. It is translated as CASSQDLGGGANEQFF.

This sequence joins TRBV6-5 and TRBJ2-1; 12 bases match TRBD2. Germline V gene lookup returns CDR1 MNHEY and CDR2 SVGAGI. V dropped 2 bases and J dropped 8; count of bases not matched to a gene: 7. The CDR3 extends over 16 amino acids. The CDR3 sequence is CASSYQTSGGLDEQFF. The CDR3 DNA reads as TGTGCCAGCAGTTACCAGACTAGCGGGGGTTTGGATGAGCAGTTCTTC.

The J gene is TRBJ2-1, the V gene TRBV5-5; 12 bases align to TRBD2. Germline V CDR1 and CDR2: SGHKS, YYEKEE (reference sequence). This CDR3 contains 15 residues. J gave up 7 bases and V 5 bases, and 7 bases lay outside the gene matches. Here the CDR3 DNA reads TGTGCCAGCAGGCTACTAGCGGGGGGTTTGAATGAGCAGTTCTTC. It yields the protein CASRLLAGGLNEQFF.

V and J are TRBV5-1 and TRBJ2-7, with 8 bases identical to TRBD1. This CDR3 region has 14 residues. Germline V CDR1 and CDR2: SGHRS, YFSETQ. V was clipped by 4 bases and J by 3 bases; unmatched bases: 6. In DNA, the CDR3 is TGCGCCAGCAGCACGACAGGGGACCACTACGAGCAGTACTTC. Translating it yields CASSTTGDHYEQYF.

This clone was seen a handful of times. The chain couples TRBV18 to TRBJ2-5, with unresolved D. The V end was cut by 1 base, the J end by 2 bases, with 5 bases between. The CDR3 sequence is 13 residues long. CDR1 and CDR2 (germline): KGHSH, LQKENI. This chain's CDR3 is CASSPQAQETQYF. The CDR3, as DNA: TGTGCCAGCTCACCACAGGCTCAAGAGACCCAGTACTTC. Full variable domain (remainder filled in from reference TRBV18 and TRBJ2-5): NAGVMQNPRHLVRRRGQEARLRCSPMKGHSHVYWYRQLPEEGLKFMVYLQKENIIDESGMPKERFSAEFPKEGPSILRIQQVVRGDSAAYFCASSPQAQETQYFGPGTRLLVL.

The chain combines TRBV30 with TRBJ1-2; unclear D gene. The CDR3 has 12 residues. V gave up 3 bases and J gave up 14 bases, with 19 bases separating them. Germline CDR1 reads GTSNPN; CDR2 reads SVGIG (reference sequence). The CDR3 coding sequence is TGTGCCTGGAGCGTAGGTGGGCCCACGAGGACCTTC. Translated, it gives CAWSVGGPTRTF.

The gene calls are TRBV9 and TRBJ1-1; a weak D match, TRBD1 (6 bases). Between the trimmed V and J ends, which lost 3 bases and 4 bases, there was a span of 13 bases. The germline CDR1 and CDR2 sequences are SGDLS and YYNGEE. The CDR3 covers 14 residues. The DNA of the CDR3 is TGTGCCAGCAGCGGTGTCGGGGGGCGCACTGAAGCTTTCTTT. It is translated as CASSGVGGRTEAFF.

The CDR3 DNA follows: TGCGCCAGCTCGTTGGAACTCATCTACGAGCAGTACTTC. It codes for CASSLELIYEQYF. The chain uses TRBV10-2 and TRBJ2-7; no definite D call. This CDR3 spans 13 amino acids. Germline V gives CDR1 WSHSY, CDR2 SAAADI. The V end lost 8 bases, the J end lost 3 bases, and 14 bases lay between the germline ends.

V usage is TRBV6-2 or TRBV6-3 and J usage is TRBJ2-7; D not resolved. Trimming left V 0 bases short and J 3 bases short, with 9 bases between. CDR1 and CDR2 (germline): MNHEY, SVGEGT. This CDR3 has 14 amino acids. This CDR3 is CASSYSSPVYEQYF. DNA for the CDR3: TGTGCCAGCAGTTACTCGAGTCCGGTCTACGAGCAGTACTTC.

The V call is TRBV7-8, the J call TRBJ2-7; TRBD1 agrees at 8 bases. The CDR3 sequence is 15 residues long. Germline CDR1 and CDR2: SGHVS and FQNEAQ. V dropped 6 bases and J dropped 3; count of bases not matched to a gene: 10. The CDR3 DNA sequence: TGTGCCAGCAGGTTGGAGGCGGACAGGGACTACGAGCAGTACTTC. This translates into CASRLEADRDYEQYF.

The chain uses TRBV6-5 and TRBJ1-4; a possible D gene is TRBD1 (6 bases). The CDR3 consists of 16 residues. Germline CDR1 is MNHEY and CDR2 is SVGAGI. V lost 0 bases, J lost 5 bases, and 13 bases lay in between. The CDR3 nucleotides are TGTGCCAGCAGTTACTCGGGAAGGAGGGGGAATGAAAAACTGTTTTTT. Translated: CASSYSGRRGNEKLFF.

The genes are TRBV7-3 and TRBJ2-1, with TRBD1 matching over 9 bases. CDR3 size: 13 residues. Germline V gene sequence: CDR1 SGHTA, CDR2 FQGTGA. With 2 bases clipped from V and 9 bases from J, the junction kept 2 bases outside the gene matches. CDR3 protein: CASSLLTGGEQFF. The CDR3 DNA reads TGTGCCAGCAGCTTACTGACAGGGGGTGAGCAGTTCTTC.

The chain links TRBV2 to TRBJ1-1; 7 bases agree with TRBD1. The CDR3 covers 14 residues. Germline V lookup: CDR1 SNHLY, CDR2 FYNNEI. V gave up 3 bases and J gave up 2 bases; unmatched junction bases: 3. The CDR3 here is CASSDGQVNTEAFF. CDR3 sequence (DNA): TGTGCCAGCAGTGACGGACAGGTCAACACTGAAGCTTTCTTT.

This chain links TRBV7-6 with TRBJ1-4; possible D gene TRBD1, 6 bases. This CDR3 is 12 amino acids long. The V gene's germline CDR1 is SGHVS and CDR2 FNYEAQ. Trimming took off 5 bases at V and 7 bases at J, with 8 bases between the two ends. DNA of the CDR3: TGTGCCAGCAGCAAGGACAGTGAAAAACTGTTTTTT. Its protein product is CASSKDSEKLFF.

The gene calls are TRBV5-5 and TRBJ1-5; D not resolved. The CDR3 contains 16 residues. Trimming took 2 bases from V and 2 from J, leaving 14 bases between them. CDR1 and CDR2 (germline): SGHKS, YYEKEE (reference sequence). The DNA of the CDR3 is TGTGCCAGCAGCTTTAGCCCGGACGCCGGCAATCAGCCCCAGCATTTT. Encoded protein: CASSFSPDAGNQPQHF.

This clone was seen just once. This rearrangement joins TRBV5-1 to TRBJ2-5; 9 nucleotides align to TRBD1. The CDR3 contains 15 residues. V shed 2 bases, J shed 4 bases, and the junction held 6 bases outside the gene matches. CDR1 is SGHRS, CDR2 YFSETQ, per germline. Here the CDR3 reads CASSFSGTGSETQYF. CDR3 bases: TGCGCCAGCAGCTTCTCCGGGACAGGGTCAGAGACCCAGTACTTC.

This rearrangement joins TRBV15 to TRBJ2-5, with 8 bases that match TRBD2. Trimming took 11 bases from V and 5 from J; bases not matched to a gene: 10. Per germline, CDR1 LNHNV and CDR2 YYDKDF (reference sequence). The CDR3 covers 13 residues. CDR3 bases: TGTGCCTCGCAACGGGGGGGCCAGGAGACCCAGTACTTC. Residues: CASQRGGQETQYF. Full variable domain (rest looked up from reference TRBV15 and TRBJ2-5): DAMVIQNPRYQVTQFGKPVTLSCSQTLNHNVMYWYQQKSSQAPKLLFHYYDKDFNNEADTPDNFQSRRPNTSFCFLDIRSPGLGDTAMYLCASQRGGQETQYFGPGTRLLVL.

This clone was detected once. The CDR3 spells CASSQDPLRTGINQPQHF. CDR3 DNA: TGTGCCAGCAGCCAAGACCCTCTTAGGACAGGGATCAATCAGCCCCAGCATTTT. This chain links TRBV3-1 (or the pseudogene TRBV3-2) with TRBJ1-5, with 8 bases lining up with TRBD1. After removal of 0 bases from V and 3 bases from J, the junction contained 10 bases not matched to a gene. Germline V gene sequence: CDR1 LGHDT, CDR2 YNNKEL (reference sequence). The CDR3 runs to 18 residues.

V and J are TRBV29-1 and TRBJ2-5, with TRBD2 identical over 7 bases. CDR1 SQVTM and CDR2 ANQGSEA come from the germline V gene. V gave up 5 bases and J gave up 5 bases; unmatched junction bases: 5. The CDR3 loop spans 12 amino acids. CDR3 DNA sequence: TGCAGCGTTAGCGGGGTAGACGAGACCCAGTACTTC. This codes for CSVSGVDETQYF.

This clone is a singleton in its sample. This chain uses TRBV9 with TRBJ2-3; 8 nucleotides agree with TRBD2. The V gene end was trimmed by 1 base and the J gene end by 5 bases; junction bases not matched to a gene: 6. The CDR3 has 15 amino acids. Germline values: CDR1 SGDLS, CDR2 YYNGEE. For the CDR3, the DNA is TGTGCCAGCAGCGTAAACGGGGGGGCGGTAGATACGCAGTATTTT. As protein: CASSVNGGAVDTQYF.

The J gene is TRBJ1-1, the V gene TRBV3-1 (or the pseudogene TRBV3-2); D not certain. The germline gives CDR1 LGHDT, CDR2 YNNKEL (reference sequence). V dropped 1 base and J dropped 7 bases, with 10 bases sitting between them. The CDR3 runs 13 residues. The CDR3 is CASSQVLAGEAFF. The CDR3, as DNA: TGTGCCAGCAGCCAAGTTCTGGCGGGTGAAGCTTTCTTT.

The V and J genes are TRBV7-2 and TRBJ2-7; D possibly uses TRBD1 or TRBD2 (5 bases each). Germline values: CDR1 SGHTA, CDR2 FQGNSA. The CDR3 totals 15 residues. Trimming cost V 1 base and J 1 base, with 11 bases left between them. This chain's CDR3 is CASSLGGGGSYEQYF. The CDR3 DNA sequence: TGTGCCAGCAGCTTAGGGGGTGGGGGATCCTACGAGCAGTACTTC. The complete variable domain, with remaining parts taken from reference TRBV7-2 and TRBJ2-7, reads GAGVSQSPSNKVTEKGKDVELRCDPISGHTALYWYRQSLGQGLEFLIYFQGNSAPDKSGLPSDRFSAERTGGSVSTLTIQRTQQEDSAVYLCASSLGGGGSYEQYFGPGTRLTVT.

The chain couples TRBV10-2 to TRBJ1-3; D remains ambiguous. The CDR3 consists of 11 residues. The V gene's germline CDR1 is WSHSY and CDR2 SAAADI. V dropped 10 bases and J dropped 0 bases, with 4 bases sitting between them. CDR3 residues: CATLSGNTIYF. In DNA form, the CDR3 reads TGCGCCACCCTCTCTGGAAACACCATATATTTT.